This T cell receptor (beta chain) originates from a study of CD8+ T cells in alopecia areata. cDNA prepared by RNA extraction and subsequent reverse transcription served as the template for sequencing. Sequencing used immunoSEQ multiplex PCR; TCRdb keeps in-frame clones, though not all of them. This table has fewer than 350,000 clones, roughly 64% appearing once. The treatment here: oral pan-JAK inhibitor, 5-10 mg twice daily. The sample here was CD4+ T cells sorted from blood, taken at week 24, from a patient treated with tofacitinib. The source of this sequence is a human donor with alopecia areata.

CDR3 bases: TGCAGTGCTGCGGAGGGAGAGGGCTACACCTTC. Translating gives CSAAEGEGYTF. This chain connects TRBV29-1 to TRBJ1-2, with unresolved D. CDR3 size: 11 residues. CDR1 SQVTM and CDR2 ANQGSEA come from the germline V gene.